This T cell receptor (beta chain) emerged from a study of OX40 agonist ivuxolimab in advanced cancers. Study at large: All patients had ivuxolimab intravenously every 2 weeks at 0.01 to 10 mg/kg. The dose-escalation cohort had hepatocellular carcinoma, melanoma, renal cell or head and neck cancer.

Between the trimmed V and J ends, which lost 2 bases and 6 bases, there was a span of 9 bases. The CDR3 is 13 residues long. CDR1 SGHNT and CDR2 YYREEE come from the germline V gene (reference sequence). Clones were read by immunoSEQ multiplex PCR, and TCRdb kept only the in-frame ones, dropping some. The sample lists some 54,000 clones, around 85% occurring once. At cycle 4 day 1, cycle 7 day 1, and baseline, blood was sampled. The sequence was obtained from an adult with an advanced solid tumor such as melanoma, head and neck, liver or kidney cancer. The gene calls are TRBV5-4 and TRBJ2-1; no firm D call. Sequenced material: CD4+ or CD8+ T cells sorted from blood, taken in a trial of the OX40 agonist ivuxolimab. The CDR3 loop reads CASSFYRANEQFF. The CDR3 DNA reads as TGTGCCAGCAGCTTTTACAGAGCCAATGAGCAGTTCTTC.